This T cell receptor beta chain appears in the sequencing data of a study of breast tumors, draining lymph nodes, adjacent tissues. TCRdb analysed the multiplex PCR reads with MiXCR anew, one entry per CDR3 protein. The table shows 130,000 or so distinct CDR3 sequences, with around 22% occurring only once. Study conclusions and caveats: That most tumor T cells come from lymph nodes remained unproven. Compared with basal-like, luminal-like tumors shared significantly more repertoire with nontumor tissue.

Looked up from germline, CDR1 is MNHNS and CDR2 is SASEGT. The CDR3 is 18 residues long. Trimming took 6 bases from V and 0 from J, leaving 21 bases between them. This clonotype was found many times. Its antigen is undetermined. Breast cancer patients provided tissue from their axillary draining lymph nodes. The chain couples TRBV6-1 to TRBJ1-5; D is perhaps TRBD1 (6 bases). The sample was axillary lymph node tissue. This receptor was taken from a female donor with breast cancer. Some clones in this sample may be carry-over from other donors' samples. CDR3 bases: TGTGCCAGCAGGCCTAGGGCCGACAGGAGCTATAGCAATCAGCCCCAGCATTTT. This gives the protein CASRPRADRSYSNQPQHF.